This T cell receptor (beta chain) derives from a study of response to subunit inactivated influenza vaccine. Study-level results: Each seasonal flu vaccination may recruit only limited new T cells, authors suggested.

TCRdb itself ran the RT-PCR reads through MiXCR, one entry per CDR3 protein. There are about 520,000 distinct CDR3 sequences in the sample; over 25% occur only once, and around 1.8% lies in the top ten. Germline CDR1 reads SGHTA; CDR2 reads FQGNSA. The CDR3 contains 16 residues. V was cut by 1 base and J by 2 bases, with 12 bases left in between. Remarks on this clonotype: The target antigen is unknown.

The TCR comes from a man aged 50 or older who received an inactivated influenza vaccine. Sequenced material: CD4+ T cells sorted from PBMCs, taken around 5 days after vaccination. The chain couples TRBV7-2 to TRBJ1-5; D uncertain. The CDR3 reads CASSLVAALGNQPQHF. As DNA, the CDR3 is TGTGCCAGCAGCTTAGTAGCCGCACTTGGCAATCAGCCCCAGCATTTT.